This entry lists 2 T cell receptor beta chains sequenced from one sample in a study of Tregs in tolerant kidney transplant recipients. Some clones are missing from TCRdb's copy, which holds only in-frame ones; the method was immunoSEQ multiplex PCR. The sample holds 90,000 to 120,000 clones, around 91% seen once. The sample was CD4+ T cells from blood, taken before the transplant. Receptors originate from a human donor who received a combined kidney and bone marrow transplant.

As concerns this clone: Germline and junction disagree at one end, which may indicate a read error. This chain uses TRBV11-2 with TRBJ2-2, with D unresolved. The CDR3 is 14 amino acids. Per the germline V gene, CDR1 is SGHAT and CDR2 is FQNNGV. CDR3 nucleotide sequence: TGTGCCAGCAGCCTAGACCGGGTCACCGGGGAGCTGTTTTTT. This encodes CASSLDRVTGELFF.

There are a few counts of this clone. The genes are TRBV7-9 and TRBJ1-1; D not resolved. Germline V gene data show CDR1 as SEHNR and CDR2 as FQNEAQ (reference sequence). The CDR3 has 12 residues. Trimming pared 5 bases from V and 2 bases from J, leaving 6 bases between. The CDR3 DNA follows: TGTGCCAGCAGCCCCATTAACACTGAAGCTTTCTTT. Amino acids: CASSPINTEAFF.